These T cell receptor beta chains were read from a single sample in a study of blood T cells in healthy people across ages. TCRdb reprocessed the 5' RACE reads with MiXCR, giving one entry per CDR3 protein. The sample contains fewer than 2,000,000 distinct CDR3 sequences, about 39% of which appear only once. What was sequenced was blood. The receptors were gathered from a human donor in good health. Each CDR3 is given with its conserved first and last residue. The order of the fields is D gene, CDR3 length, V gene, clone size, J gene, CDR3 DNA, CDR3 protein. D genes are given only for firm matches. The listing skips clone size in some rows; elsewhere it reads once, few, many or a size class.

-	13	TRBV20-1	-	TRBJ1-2	TGCAGTGGGCGGAGTGGGAGGAGCTATGGCTACACCTTC	CSGRSGRSYGYTF
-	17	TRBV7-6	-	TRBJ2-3	TGTGCCAGCAGCCCCGGGCCGTTCGGATCTGGCACAGATACGCAGTATTTT	CASSPGPFGSGTDTQYF
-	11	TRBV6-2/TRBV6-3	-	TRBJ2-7	TGTGCCACCAGGTATAGCTCCGAGCAGTACTTC	CATRYSSEQYF
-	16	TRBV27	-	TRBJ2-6	TGTGCCAGCTACAAAATCACAGGACACCGGGCCAACGTCCTGACTTTC	CASYKITGHRANVLTF
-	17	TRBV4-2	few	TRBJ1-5	TGTGCCAGCAGCCAAGATTCCCTTTCGGTGGGAAATCAGCCCCAGCATTTT	CASSQDSLSVGNQPQHF
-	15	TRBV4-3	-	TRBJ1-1	TGCGCCAGCAGCCAAGATACCCGGCGAGGAACTGAAGCTTTCTTT	CASSQDTRRGTEAFF
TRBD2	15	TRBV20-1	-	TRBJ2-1	TGCAGTGCTAGAGGAGGAGCGGGGGATTACAATGAGCAGTTCTTC	CSARGGAGDYNEQFF
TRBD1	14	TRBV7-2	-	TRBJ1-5	TGTGCCAGCAGCCCGGGGACAGCTAGCCAGCCCCAGCATTTT	CASSPGTASQPQHF
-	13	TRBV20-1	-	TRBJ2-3	TGCAGTGCTATCGACAGGAGCACAGATACGCAGTATTTT	CSAIDRSTDTQYF
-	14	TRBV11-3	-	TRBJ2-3	TGTGCCAGCAGCAAATTTCGGGGCACAGATACGCAGTATTTT	CASSKFRGTDTQYF
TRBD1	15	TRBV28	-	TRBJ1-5	TGTGCCAGCAGTCTATTCCAGGGGGGCAATCAGCCCCAGCATTTT	CASSLFQGGNQPQHF
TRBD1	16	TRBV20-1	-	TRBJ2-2	TGCAGTGCGCGGAACCCGGGACAGGGATTGGCCGGGGAGCTGTTTTTT	CSARNPGQGLAGELFF
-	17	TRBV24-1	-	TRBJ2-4	TGTGCCACCAGTGATTTCCCCCCGGGCATACTCAACGGGGAGCAGTACTTC	CATSDFPPGILNGEQYF
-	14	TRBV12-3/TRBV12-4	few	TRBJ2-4	TGTGCCAGCAGTTCACAGGGTTATAGCTATGAGCAGTACTTC	CASSSQGYSYEQYF
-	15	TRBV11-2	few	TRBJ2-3	TGTGCCAGCAGCTTGGGTACCCGGACCACAGATACGCAGTATTTT	CASSLGTRTTDTQYF